Below, 9 T cell receptor beta chains from the same sample are listed, as sequenced in a study of cytomegalovirus exposure and HLA in healthy donors. It was with 60 Vbeta and 13 Jbeta primers that the PCR ran. TCRdb's table, derived via immunoSEQ multiplex PCR, lists solely in-frame clones and lacks some. The sample lists under 200,000 clones, roughly 83% seen once, with roughly 0.38% in the top ten. The sample comprised PBMCs. The receptors were sampled from a boy aged 2 to 10 in good health and CMV-seronegative.

The chain has TRBV2 and TRBJ2-1, with D unresolved. Deletions cut 4 bases from V and 8 bases from J, with 6 bases between. The CDR3 extends over 11 amino acids. Germline CDR1 SNHLY, CDR2 FYNNEI. This CDR3 is CASSASDEQFF. DNA for the CDR3: TGTGCCAGCAGTGCCAGCGATGAGCAGTTCTTC.

This clone was seen only a few times. This chain joins TRBV2 and TRBJ1-4, with 7 bases that match TRBD1. V trimming: 5 bases; J trimming: 4 bases; junction bases outside the gene matches: 4. This CDR3 has 14 amino acids. Per the germline V gene, CDR1 is SNHLY and CDR2 is FYNNEI. CDR3 amino acids: CASSLGGVNEKLFF. The DNA of the CDR3 is TGTGCCAGCAGTCTAGGGGGCGTTAATGAAAAACTGTTTTTT.

V is TRBV7-9 and J is TRBJ2-5; 7 bases map to TRBD2. J gave up 1 base and V 2 bases, and 4 bases lay outside the gene matches. Per the germline V gene, CDR1 is SEHNR and CDR2 is FQNEAQ (reference sequence). The CDR3 spans 15 residues. The CDR3 is CASSLLAGFQETQYF. CDR3 coding DNA: TGTGCCAGCAGCTTATTAGCGGGTTTCCAAGAGACCCAGTACTTC.

This clone has a single count. The rearrangement joins TRBV7-8 to TRBJ2-1; 9 bases fit TRBD1. In germline, CDR1 is SGHVS, CDR2 FQNEAQ. This CDR3 is built from 12 residues. Trimming at V came to 1 base and at J to 14 bases, leaving 3 bases not matched to a gene. CDR3 in DNA: TGTGCCAGCAGCTTAGGGGGACAGGGCGAGTTCTTC. Translated: CASSLGGQGEFF. Complete variable domain (other parts from reference TRBV7-8 and TRBJ2-1): GAGVSQSPRYKVAKRGQDVALRCDPISGHVSLFWYQQALGQGPEFLTYFQNEAQLDKSGLPSDRFFAERPEGSVSTLKIQRTQQEDSAVYLCASSLGGQGEFFGPGTRLTVL.

The chain recombines TRBV27 with TRBJ2-3, with 13 positions matching TRBD2. The germline V gene has CDR1 MNHEY and CDR2 SMNVEV (reference sequence). CDR3 length equals 15 residues. J lost 6 bases, V lost 2 bases, and 2 bases had no gene match. Here the CDR3 DNA reads TGTGCCAGCAGTTTAGGACTAGCGGGAGTGGATACGCAGTATTTT. It is translated as CASSLGLAGVDTQYF.

The V and J genes are TRBV2 and TRBJ2-6, with D perhaps matching TRBD2 (5 bases). The CDR3 length is 15 residues. Germline CDR1 SNHLY, CDR2 FYNNEI. V lost 7 bases to trimming and J lost 0 bases, with 10 bases between them. CDR3 protein: CASTRELSGANVLTF. The CDR3 nucleotides are TGTGCCAGCACCCGGGAACTCTCTGGGGCCAACGTCCTGACTTTC.

V usage is TRBV25-1 and J usage is TRBJ2-2; TRBD2 agrees at 8 bases. V gave up 3 bases and J gave up 7 bases; unmatched junction bases: 7. This CDR3 has 15 amino acids. Germline-derived CDR1 and CDR2 are MGHDK and SYGVNS. CDR3 amino acids: CASSDASGSDGELFF. The CDR3 DNA reads as TGTGCCAGCAGTGATGCAAGCGGGAGCGACGGGGAGCTGTTTTTT.

CDR3 sequence (DNA): TGCGCCAGCAGCCAAGGCTACTACATCTACGAGCAGTACTTC. It translates to CASSQGYYIYEQYF. The chain uses TRBV4-1 and TRBJ2-7; D remains ambiguous. This CDR3 spans 14 amino acids. V was clipped by 1 base and J by 3 bases, with 10 bases between them. The germline V gene has CDR1 MGHRA and CDR2 YSYEKL.

The chain has TRBV5-5 and TRBJ1-5; no clear D gene. Trimming pared 2 bases from V and 0 bases from J, leaving 9 bases between. CDR3 length equals 15 residues. Germline V CDR1 and CDR2: SGHKS, YYEKEE (reference sequence). This CDR3 reads CASSFSPVSNQPQHF. The CDR3 DNA sequence: TGTGCCAGCAGCTTCAGTCCAGTTAGCAATCAGCCCCAGCATTTT.